The clone carrying this TCR beta chain was seen many times. Documented time point: technical triplicate 3. Synthesis of cDNA used 5'RACE (with 10-nucleotide random UMIs). TCRdb fed the 5' RACE reads into MiXCR, producing one record per CDR3 protein. Among about 45,000 distinct CDR3 sequences, 20% to 25% were seen once, and the ten largest hold around 4.2%. This entry comes from a study of neurological immune-mediated disorders. Germline V gene lookup returns CDR1 DFQATT and CDR2 SNEGSKA (reference sequence). The CDR3 is 15 amino acids. V lost 1 base and J 2 bases, leaving 15 bases between the germline ends.

The sample comprised PBMCs. This receptor was obtained from a man between 60 and 75 years old with HTLV-1-associated myelopathy (HAM/TSP). The chain employs TRBV20-1 and TRBJ2-7; the D is unclear. CDR3 bases: TGCAGTGCTAGAGTTGGGCTCAGCGTAACCTACGAGCAGTACTTC. Protein product: CSARVGLSVTYEQYF.